This record looks at one T cell receptor (beta chain) sequence and its context. CDR1 is SEHNR and CDR2 is FQNEAQ in the germline V gene (reference sequence). CDR3 size: 15 residues. Deletions cut 5 bases from V and 5 bases from J, with 18 bases between. The data originate from a study of neurological immune-mediated disorders. TCRdb itself ran the 5' RACE reads through MiXCR, one entry per CDR3 protein. The repertoire has 55,000 or so distinct CDR3 sequences, 4% to 5.5% of them found once; the top ten carry around 2.8%. This TCR derives from a man in his forties or fifties with multiple sclerosis. The rearrangement links TRBV7-9 to TRBJ1-2; D is possibly TRBD1 (5 bases). The sequenced sample was PBMCs. The CDR3 protein is CASSPTRGDQYGYTF. The CDR3 coding sequence is TGTGCCAGCAGCCCCACCCGGGGGGACCAATATGGCTACACCTTC. Using reference TRBV7-9 and TRBJ1-2 for the parts outside the CDR3, the full variable domain is DTGVSQNPRHKITKRGQNVTFRCDPISEHNRLYWYRQTLGQGPEFLTYFQNEAQLEKSRLLSDRFSAERPKGSFSTLEIQRTEQGDSAMYLCASSPTRGDQYGYTFGSGTRLTVV.